This TCR beta chain is drawn from a study of cytomegalovirus exposure and HLA in healthy donors. The PCR employed 60 Vbeta primers together with 13 Jbeta primers. Data came from immunoSEQ multiplex PCR; TCRdb stores just in-frame clones and leaves some out. The table lists about 190,000 clones, 60% to 80% of them singletons, with approximately 2% in the top ten. The CDR3 sequence is 12 residues long. The germline gives CDR1 MDHEN, CDR2 SYDVKM. The V gene lost 8 bases and the J gene lost 8 bases, with 15 bases spanning the gap. Notes on the study in general: A later analysis, which compared TCR beta chains of equal frequency, found the HLA-associated ones more clonally expanded. Using the classifier, cytomegalovirus status was reportedly diagnosed with high specificity and sensitivity.

A few counts support this clone. Its antigen remains unidentified. Donors had nominal health at sampling but likely had unrecorded immune exposures. This receptor was taken from a woman in her 30s in good health and CMV-seropositive. The chain joins TRBV28 to TRBJ1-1; D is perhaps TRBD1 (6 bases). Sequencing input: PBMCs. Written as DNA, the CDR3 is TGTGCCAGCTCACTTCAAGGGGGAGAAGCTTTCTTT. It is translated as CASSLQGGEAFF.